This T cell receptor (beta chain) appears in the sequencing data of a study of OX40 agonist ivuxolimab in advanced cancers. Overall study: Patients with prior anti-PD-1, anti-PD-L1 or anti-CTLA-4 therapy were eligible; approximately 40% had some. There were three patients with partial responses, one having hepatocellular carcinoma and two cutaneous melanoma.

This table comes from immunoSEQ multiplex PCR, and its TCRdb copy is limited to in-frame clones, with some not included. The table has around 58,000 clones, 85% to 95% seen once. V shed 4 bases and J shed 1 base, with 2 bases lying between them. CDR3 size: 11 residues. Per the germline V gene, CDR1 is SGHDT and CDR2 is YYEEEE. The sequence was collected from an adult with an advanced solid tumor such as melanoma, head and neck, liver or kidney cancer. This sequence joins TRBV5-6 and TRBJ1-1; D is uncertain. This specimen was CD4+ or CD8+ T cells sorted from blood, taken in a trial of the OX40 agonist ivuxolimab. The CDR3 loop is CASSQNTEAFF. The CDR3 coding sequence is TGTGCCAGCAGCCAGAACACTGAAGCTTTCTTT.